This T cell receptor beta chain was documented in a study of PD-L1 blockade in urothelial cancer. The assay was immunoSEQ multiplex PCR, and TCRdb's table has in-frame clones only and misses some. The table includes 95,000 to 100,000 clones, around nine tenths detected once. Indicated time point: pretreatment peripheral blood. The CDR3 is 15 residues long. V dropped 6 bases and J dropped 1 base, with 15 bases sitting between them. The germline V gene encodes CDR1 MDHEN and CDR2 SYDVKM. The chain employs TRBV28 and TRBJ1-1; D possibly corresponds to TRBD1 (5 bases). Sequencing was performed on PBMCs, taken around atezolizumab (anti-PD-L1) treatment. The receptor was isolated from a man in his sixties with urothelial cancer. The CDR3 sequence: CASSTSGFGNTEAFF. In DNA form, the CDR3 reads TGTGCCAGCAGCACCTCAGGGTTCGGGAACACTGAAGCTTTCTTT.